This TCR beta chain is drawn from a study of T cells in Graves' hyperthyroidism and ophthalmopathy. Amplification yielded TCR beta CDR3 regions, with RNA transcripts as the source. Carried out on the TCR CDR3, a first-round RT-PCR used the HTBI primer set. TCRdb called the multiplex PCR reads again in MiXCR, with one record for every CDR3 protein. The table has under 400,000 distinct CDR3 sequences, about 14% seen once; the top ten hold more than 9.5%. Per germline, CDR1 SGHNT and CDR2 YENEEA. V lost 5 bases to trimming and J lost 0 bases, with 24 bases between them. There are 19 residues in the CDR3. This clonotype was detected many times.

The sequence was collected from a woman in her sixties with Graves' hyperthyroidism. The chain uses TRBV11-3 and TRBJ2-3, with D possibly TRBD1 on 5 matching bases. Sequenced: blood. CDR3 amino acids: CASSHEMPQETPSTDTQYF. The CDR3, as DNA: TGTGCCAGCAGCCACGAGATGCCACAGGAGACACCTAGCACAGATACGCAGTATTTT.